The 27 T cell receptor beta chains presented below share a single source sample, sequenced in a study of vaccination effects on CD4 cells after COVID-19. Assay used: immunoSEQ multiplex PCR; TCRdb lists only in-frame clones, some missing. The sample holds tens of thousands of clones, around 75% seen once. Their antigens are not known. Sequencing followed a ViraFEST assay step that expanded antigen-specific CD4+ T cells with viral peptide pools. The culture ran for 10 to 11 days, and then CD4+ T cells were isolated. Sequenced material: CD4+ T cells from PBMCs cultured with HCoV-229E spike peptides, taken before COVID-19 vaccination. These receptors were obtained from a human donor who received a COVID-19 vaccine.

The rearrangement uses TRBV2 and TRBJ2-1, with 8 bases fitting TRBD1. This CDR3 has 12 residues. Germline CDR1 SNHLY, CDR2 FYNNEI. CDR3 coding DNA: TGTGCTACGGACAGGGATGCGGATGAGCAGTTCTTC. Its protein product is CATDRDADEQFF.

The chain combines TRBV6-5 with TRBJ1-1; unclear D gene. The CDR3 loop spans 15 amino acids. V lost 2 bases, J lost 0 bases, and 10 bases lay in between. CDR1 and CDR2 (germline): MNHEY, SVGAGI. The CDR3: CASSYGRTMNTEAFF. The CDR3 nucleotides are TGTGCCAGCAGTTACGGTCGGACGATGAACACTGAAGCTTTCTTT.

The chain combines TRBV12-3 or TRBV12-4 with TRBJ1-2; D is perhaps TRBD1 (5 bases). This CDR3 is 13 amino acids long. Deletions cut 2 bases from V and 3 bases from J, with 7 bases between. CDR3 region: CASSLQGDYGYTF. The CDR3 DNA reads TGTGCCAGCAGTTTACAGGGTGACTATGGCTACACCTTC.

The V call is TRBV5-1, the J call TRBJ1-1, with a weak D call TRBD1 (5 bases). V was pared by 3 bases and J by 1 base, with 16 bases between. CDR1 and CDR2 (germline): SGHRS, YFSETQ. The CDR3 covers 16 residues. The CDR3 protein is CASSSQPPGPNTEAFF. The CDR3 bases are TGCGCCAGCAGCTCCCAACCGCCGGGGCCGAACACTGAAGCTTTCTTT. Complete variable domain (other parts from reference TRBV5-1 and TRBJ1-1): KAGVTQTPRYLIKTRGQQVTLSCSPISGHRSVSWYQQTPGQGLQFLFEYFSETQRNKGNFPGRFSGRQFSNSRSEMNVSTLELGDSALYLCASSSQPPGPNTEAFFGQGTRLTVV.

V usage is TRBV12-2 and J usage is TRBJ2-5; the table's D call, TRBD2, has no DNA check behind it. TRBV12-2 is flagged as a pseudogene. This CDR3 comprises 16 residues. The CDR3 spells CASSQGVAGAQETQYF. The CDR3 coding sequence is TGTGCAAGTTCTCAGGGGGTAGCGGGGGCCCAAGAGACCCAGTACTTC.

The chain links TRBV4-3 to TRBJ1-4; D unresolved. Germline V lookup: CDR1 LGHNA, CDR2 YSLEER. V was clipped by 4 bases and J by 12 bases, with 21 bases between them. This CDR3 contains 15 residues. CDR3 residues: CASSRFAPRGGELFF. DNA of the CDR3: TGCGCCAGCAGCCGATTTGCTCCCCGCGGTGGGGAACTGTTTTTT.

This clone was recorded only once. The chain couples TRBV19 to TRBJ2-5; 10 positions match TRBD1. The trim removed 5 bases at V and 2 bases at J, leaving 8 bases unmatched. This CDR3 is built from 16 residues. Germline V CDR1 and CDR2: LNHDA, SQIVND (reference sequence). In DNA, the CDR3 is TGTGCCAGTAGTTCCTGGACAGGGGGGGTACAAGAGACCCAGTACTTC. Amino acid sequence: CASSSWTGGVQETQYF.

This chain uses TRBV9 with TRBJ2-5, with D possibly TRBD2 on 6 matching bases. Trimming pared 2 bases from V and 4 bases from J, leaving 12 bases between. Germline CDR1 is SGDLS and CDR2 is YYNGEE. The CDR3 sequence is 14 residues long. The CDR3 DNA reads as TGTGCCAGCAGCGTTCTGGGGAGGAGAGAGACCCAGTACTTC. Protein sequence: CASSVLGRRETQYF. Based on the CDR3 plus reference TRBV9 and TRBJ2-5, the full variable domain is DSGVTQTPKHLITATGQRVTLRCSPRSGDLSVYWYQQSLDQGLQFLIQYYNGEERAKGNILERFSAQQFPDLHSELNLSSLELGDSALYFCASSVLGRRETQYFGPGTRLLVL.

In this sample, this clone turned up a few times. This chain uses TRBV6-6 with TRBJ2-3; maybe TRBD2 (6 bases). V was shortened by 0 bases and J by 0 bases, with 10 bases between the two germline ends. The germline gives CDR1 MNHNY, CDR2 SVGAGI (reference sequence). The CDR3 is 16 residues long. The CDR3 DNA is TGTGCCAGCAGTTACTCGTTCCGGGGGAGCACAGATACGCAGTATTTT. This gives the protein CASSYSFRGSTDTQYF.

The rearrangement uses TRBV18 and TRBJ1-1, with no clear D. The CDR3 has 13 residues. Trimming left V 2 bases short and J 0 bases short, with 4 bases between. The V gene's germline CDR1 is KGHSH and CDR2 LQKENI. The CDR3 loop is CASSPDLNTEAFF. The CDR3, as DNA: TGTGCCAGCTCACCAGACCTGAACACTGAAGCTTTCTTT. The variable domain in full, completed from reference TRBV18 and TRBJ1-1, reads NAGVMQNPRHLVRRRGQEARLRCSPMKGHSHVYWYRQLPEEGLKFMVYLQKENIIDESGMPKERFSAEFPKEGPSILRIQQVVRGDSAAYFCASSPDLNTEAFFGQGTRLTVV.

This rearrangement joins TRBV5-1 to TRBJ2-3; 16 bases line up with TRBD2. The CDR3 is 18 amino acids. Germline lookup yields CDR1 SGHRS and CDR2 YFSETQ. V shed 4 bases and J 5 bases; nucleotides not matched to a gene: 10. CDR3 sequence reads: CASSTGTSGGGPRDTQYF. CDR3 nucleotides: TGCGCCAGCAGCACCGGGACTAGCGGGGGGGGTCCAAGAGATACGCAGTATTTT.

DNA for the CDR3: TGTGCCAGCAGCTTGGACAGGGTCGAGACCCAGTACTTC. Protein sequence: CASSLDRVETQYF. The chain couples TRBV5-6 to TRBJ2-5; D is possibly TRBD1 (6 bases). Germline V gene data show CDR1 as SGHDT and CDR2 as YYEEEE. Between the trimmed V and J ends, which lost 0 bases and 5 bases, there was a span of 8 bases. The length of the CDR3 is 13 residues.

The chain joins TRBV9 to TRBJ2-3; TRBD2 might be the D (5 bases). The germline CDR1 and CDR2 sequences are SGDLS and YYNGEE. The CDR3 sequence is 15 residues long. Trimming removed 0 bases at V and 1 base at J, with 9 bases between. This CDR3 reads CASSVVLGGTDTQYF. CDR3 DNA sequence: TGTGCCAGCAGCGTAGTGCTCGGGGGCACAGATACGCAGTATTTT.

The chain recombines TRBV29-1 with TRBJ2-5; D may be TRBD1 (5 bases). Trimming pared 4 bases from V and 4 bases from J, leaving 10 bases between. CDR1 SQVTM and CDR2 ANQGSEA come from the germline V gene. The CDR3 length is 12 residues. The CDR3 nucleotides read TGCAGCGTTGGGTCCAGGGCAGAGACCCAGTACTTC. Protein sequence: CSVGSRAETQYF.

This chain joins TRBV2 and TRBJ2-1, with TRBD2 identical over 12 bases. Losses at the gene ends were 6 bases for V and 6 bases for J; bases not matched to a gene: 3. The CDR3 covers 14 residues. Germline-derived CDR1 and CDR2 are SNHLY and FYNNEI. The CDR3 DNA follows: TGTGCCAGCAGCGGACTAGCGGGACCCAATGAGCAGTTCTTC. This sequence encodes CASSGLAGPNEQFF.

The rearrangement links TRBV7-2 to TRBJ1-2; D not certain. The CDR3 is made up of 13 amino acids. The V and J ends lost 0 bases and 4 bases respectively, with 6 bases between them. Germline assignment: CDR1 SGHTA and CDR2 FQGNSA. The CDR3 DNA is TGTGCCAGCAGCTTAGCGGCAGGCTATGGCTACACCTTC. Its protein product is CASSLAAGYGYTF.

In regard to this clone: The same CDR3 can be traced to other DNA sequences in this sample. The chain carries TRBV18 and TRBJ2-3; D is ambiguous. Per germline, CDR1 KGHSH and CDR2 LQKENI. Between the trimmed V and J ends, which lost 3 bases and 0 bases, there was a span of 1 base. The CDR3 has 12 amino acids. The CDR3 bases are TGTGCCAGCTCACCGAGCACAGATACGCAGTATTTT. It specifies CASSPSTDTQYF.

This clone was counted only a few times. The J gene is TRBJ1-1, the V gene TRBV28, with D uncertain. Germline V gene lookup returns CDR1 MDHEN and CDR2 SYDVKM. The CDR3 has 10 amino acids. The V gene lost 10 bases and the J gene lost 3 bases, with 6 bases spanning the gap. CDR3 sequence (DNA): TGTGCCACCCTTTACACTGAAGCTTTCTTT. The encoded protein is CATLYTEAFF. The complete variable domain, with remaining parts taken from reference TRBV28 and TRBJ1-1, reads DVKVTQSSRYLVKRTGEKVFLECVQDMDHENMFWYRQDPGLGLRLIYFSYDVKMKEKGDIPEGYSVSREKKERFSLILESASTNQTSMYLCATLYTEAFFGQGTRLTVV.

Here the CDR3 DNA reads TGTGCCAGCAGCCATAAGTGGGACAATGAGCAGTTCTTC. Protein sequence: CASSHKWDNEQFF. J is TRBJ2-1 and V is TRBV5-4; D is unclear. The germline V gene encodes CDR1 SGHNT and CDR2 YYREEE (reference sequence). This CDR3 is built from 13 residues. With 4 bases removed from V and 5 bases from J, the gap between germline ends came to 10 bases.

The chain joins TRBV23-1 to TRBJ1-1; D is possibly TRBD1 (6 bases). TRBV23-1 counts as an open reading frame of uncertain function. The CDR3 consists of 16 residues. V shed 7 bases and J shed 3 bases, with 21 bases lying between them. In DNA, the CDR3 is TGCGCCAGCACACTAGTCGAATCAGGGGACGACACTGAAGCTTTCTTT. Protein sequence: CASTLVESGDDTEAFF.

The V call is TRBV6-1, the J call TRBJ2-2; no clear D gene. This CDR3 is built from 15 residues. The germline V gene has CDR1 MNHNS and CDR2 SASEGT. V lost 3 bases, J lost 7 bases, and 15 bases lay in between. This CDR3 reads CASSDRPVRDGELFF. The CDR3 coding sequence is TGTGCCAGCAGTGACCGCCCCGTTAGGGACGGGGAGCTGTTTTTT.

This chain uses TRBV6-2 or TRBV6-3 with TRBJ1-5, with 8 bases identical to TRBD1. Germline V gives CDR1 MNHEY, CDR2 SVGEGT. The V gene end was trimmed by 5 bases and the J gene end by 5 bases; junction bases not matched to a gene: 8. The CDR3 covers 15 residues. The CDR3 is CASSPTDRAYQPQHF. CDR3 sequence (DNA): TGTGCCAGCAGTCCCACGGACAGGGCCTATCAGCCCCAGCATTTT.

This clone is a singleton in its sample. The chain recombines TRBV5-6 with TRBJ2-2; 9 bases agree with TRBD2. With V trimmed by 2 bases and J by 4 bases, 3 bases remained unmatched. In germline, CDR1 is SGHDT, CDR2 YYEEEE. The CDR3 contains 15 residues. The DNA for the CDR3 is TGTGCCAGCAGCTTCGGCGGGGGGGCCACCGGGGAGCTGTTTTTT. Protein product: CASSFGGGATGELFF.

In its sample, this clone was seen once. The rearrangement links TRBV19 to TRBJ2-2, with 9 bases identical to TRBD1. The J segment lost 5 bases and the V segment lost 6 bases, leaving 10 bases of the junction unmatched. Per the germline V gene, CDR1 is LNHDA and CDR2 is SQIVND (reference sequence). The length of the CDR3 is 16 residues. CDR3 region: CASRPPGQGWTGELFF. The CDR3 nucleotides are TGTGCCAGTAGGCCGCCGGGACAGGGATGGACCGGGGAGCTGTTTTTT.

V is TRBV12-3 or TRBV12-4 and J is TRBJ2-2; D unresolved. The ends were cut back, 2 bases at V and 7 bases at J, with 8 bases in the middle. The CDR3 extends over 13 amino acids. The chain's CDR3 is CASSLRTGGELFF. The CDR3 DNA reads as TGTGCCAGCAGTTTACGTACCGGCGGGGAGCTGTTTTTT.

This clone was detected a few times. The chain joins TRBV6-5 to TRBJ2-3, with D possibly TRBD2 on 6 matching bases. Germline CDR1 reads MNHEY; CDR2 reads SVGAGI. The CDR3 length is 13 residues. V lost 6 bases, J lost 6 bases, and 13 bases lay in between. This CDR3 reads CASRLGGSDTQYF. CDR3 nucleotides: TGTGCCAGCAGATTGGGGGGTTCGGATACGCAGTATTTT.

The chain uses TRBV7-9 and TRBJ2-1, with a weak D call TRBD1 (6 bases). CDR3 length: 15 residues. Germline V gene lookup returns CDR1 SEHNR and CDR2 FQNEAQ (reference sequence). V lost 8 bases, J lost 4 bases, and 18 bases lay in between. DNA of the CDR3: TGTGCCAGCGGCCGTTTTGGGACATCATACAATGAGCAGTTCTTC. This translates into CASGRFGTSYNEQFF.